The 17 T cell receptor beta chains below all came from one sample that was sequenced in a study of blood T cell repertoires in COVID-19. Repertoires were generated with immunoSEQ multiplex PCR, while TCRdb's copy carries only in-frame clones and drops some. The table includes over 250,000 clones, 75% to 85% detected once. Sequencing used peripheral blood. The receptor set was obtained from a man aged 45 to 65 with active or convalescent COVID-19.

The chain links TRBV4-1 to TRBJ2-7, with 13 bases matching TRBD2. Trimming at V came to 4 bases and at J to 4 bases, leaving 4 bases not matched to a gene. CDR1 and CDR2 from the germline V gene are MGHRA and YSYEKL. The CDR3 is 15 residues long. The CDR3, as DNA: TGCGCCAGCAGCCCACTAGCGGGAGGGCCGTACGAGCAGTACTTC. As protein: CASSPLAGGPYEQYF.

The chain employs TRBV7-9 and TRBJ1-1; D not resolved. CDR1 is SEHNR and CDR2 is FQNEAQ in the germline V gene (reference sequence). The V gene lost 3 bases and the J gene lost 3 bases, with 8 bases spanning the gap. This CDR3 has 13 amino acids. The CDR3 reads CASSFEAYTEAFF. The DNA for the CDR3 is TGTGCCAGCAGCTTTGAGGCTTACACTGAAGCTTTCTTT.

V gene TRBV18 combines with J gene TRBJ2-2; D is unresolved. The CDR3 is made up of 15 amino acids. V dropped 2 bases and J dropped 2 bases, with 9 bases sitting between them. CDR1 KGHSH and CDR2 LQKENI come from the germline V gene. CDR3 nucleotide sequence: TGTGCCAGCTCACCATTCACAGTAAACACCGGGGAGCTGTTTTTT. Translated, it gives CASSPFTVNTGELFF.

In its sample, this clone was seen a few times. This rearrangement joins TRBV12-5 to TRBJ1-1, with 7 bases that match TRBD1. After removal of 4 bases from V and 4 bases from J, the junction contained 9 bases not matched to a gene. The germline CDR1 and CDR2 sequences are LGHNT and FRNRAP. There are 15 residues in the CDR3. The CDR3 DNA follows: TGTGCTAGTGGTTCTTCGGACAGGAGGGGCACTGAAGCTTTCTTT. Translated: CASGSSDRRGTEAFF.

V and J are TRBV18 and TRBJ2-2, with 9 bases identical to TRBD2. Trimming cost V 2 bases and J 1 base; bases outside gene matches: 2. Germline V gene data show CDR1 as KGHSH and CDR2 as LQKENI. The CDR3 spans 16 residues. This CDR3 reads CASSPALAGNTGELFF. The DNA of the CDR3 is TGTGCCAGCTCACCAGCACTAGCGGGGAACACCGGGGAGCTGTTTTTT.

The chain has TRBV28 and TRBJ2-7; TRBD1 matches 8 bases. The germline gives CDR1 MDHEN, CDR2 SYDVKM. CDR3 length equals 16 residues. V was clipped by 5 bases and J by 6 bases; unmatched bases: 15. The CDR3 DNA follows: TGTGCCAGCAGTCCCCCAGTAGGACAGGGACATCGCGAGCAGTACTTC. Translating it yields CASSPPVGQGHREQYF.

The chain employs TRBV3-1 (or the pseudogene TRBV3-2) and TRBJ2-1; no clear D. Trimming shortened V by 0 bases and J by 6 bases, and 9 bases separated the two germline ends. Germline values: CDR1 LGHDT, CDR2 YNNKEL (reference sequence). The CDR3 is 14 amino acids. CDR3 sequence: CASSQDNRGNEQFF. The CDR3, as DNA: TGTGCCAGCAGCCAAGACAACCGAGGCAATGAGCAGTTCTTC.

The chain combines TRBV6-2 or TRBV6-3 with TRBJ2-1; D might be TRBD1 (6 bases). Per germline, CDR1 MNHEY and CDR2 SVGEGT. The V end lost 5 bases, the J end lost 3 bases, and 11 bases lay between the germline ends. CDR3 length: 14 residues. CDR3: CASSETGLYNEQFF. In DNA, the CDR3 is TGTGCCAGCAGTGAGACAGGACTCTACAATGAGCAGTTCTTC.

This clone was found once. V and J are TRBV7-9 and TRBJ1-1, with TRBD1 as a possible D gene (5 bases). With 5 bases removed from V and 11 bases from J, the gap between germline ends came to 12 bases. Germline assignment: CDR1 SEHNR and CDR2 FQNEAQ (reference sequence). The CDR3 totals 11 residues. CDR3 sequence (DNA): TGTGCCAGCAGCCCGGAGGGGTGGGCTTTCTTT. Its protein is CASSPEGWAFF.

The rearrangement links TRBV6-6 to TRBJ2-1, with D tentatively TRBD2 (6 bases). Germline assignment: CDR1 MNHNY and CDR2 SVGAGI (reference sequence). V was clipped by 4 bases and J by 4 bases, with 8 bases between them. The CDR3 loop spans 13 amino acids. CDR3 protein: CASSFSGYNEQFF. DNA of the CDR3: TGTGCCAGCAGTTTCAGCGGGTACAATGAGCAGTTCTTC.

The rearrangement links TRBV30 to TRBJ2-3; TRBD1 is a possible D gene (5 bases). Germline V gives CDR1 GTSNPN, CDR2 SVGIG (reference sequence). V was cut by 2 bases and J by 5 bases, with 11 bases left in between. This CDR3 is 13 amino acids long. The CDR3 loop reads CAWSQGVVDTQYF. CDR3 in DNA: TGTGCCTGGAGTCAAGGGGTAGTAGATACGCAGTATTTT.

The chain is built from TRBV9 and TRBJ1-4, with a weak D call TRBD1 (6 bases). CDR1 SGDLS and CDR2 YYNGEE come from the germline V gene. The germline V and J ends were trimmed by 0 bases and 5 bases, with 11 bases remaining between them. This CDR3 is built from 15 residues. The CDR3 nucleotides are TGTGCCAGCAGCGTAGAGGCCCAGGGGAATGAAAAACTGTTTTTT. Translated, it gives CASSVEAQGNEKLFF.

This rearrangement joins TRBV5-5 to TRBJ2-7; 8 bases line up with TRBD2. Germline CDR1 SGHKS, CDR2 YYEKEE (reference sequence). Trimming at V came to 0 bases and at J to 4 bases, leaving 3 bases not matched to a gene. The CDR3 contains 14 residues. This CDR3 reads CASSLGAGVYEQYF. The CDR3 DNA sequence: TGTGCCAGCAGCTTGGGAGCGGGAGTATACGAGCAGTACTTC.

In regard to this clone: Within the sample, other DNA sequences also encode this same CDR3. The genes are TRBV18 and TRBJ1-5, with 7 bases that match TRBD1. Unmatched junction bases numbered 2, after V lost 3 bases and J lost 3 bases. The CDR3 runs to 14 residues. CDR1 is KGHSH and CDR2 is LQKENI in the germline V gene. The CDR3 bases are TGTGCCAGCTCACCCGACAGGGACAATCAGCCCCAGCATTTT. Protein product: CASSPDRDNQPQHF.

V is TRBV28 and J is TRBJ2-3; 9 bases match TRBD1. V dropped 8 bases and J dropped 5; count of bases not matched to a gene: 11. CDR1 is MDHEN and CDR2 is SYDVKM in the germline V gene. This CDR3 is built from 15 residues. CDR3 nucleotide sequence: TGTGCCAGCGGGGAGGACAGGGGCCCACGAGATACGCAGTATTTT. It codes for CASGEDRGPRDTQYF. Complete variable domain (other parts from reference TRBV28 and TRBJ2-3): DVKVTQSSRYLVKRTGEKVFLECVQDMDHENMFWYRQDPGLGLRLIYFSYDVKMKEKGDIPEGYSVSREKKERFSLILESASTNQTSMYLCASGEDRGPRDTQYFGPGTRLTVL.

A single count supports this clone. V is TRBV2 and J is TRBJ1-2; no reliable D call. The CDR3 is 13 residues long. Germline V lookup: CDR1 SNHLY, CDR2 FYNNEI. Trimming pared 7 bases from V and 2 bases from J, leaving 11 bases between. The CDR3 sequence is CASTQDWNYGYTF. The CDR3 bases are TGTGCCAGCACCCAGGACTGGAACTATGGCTACACCTTC. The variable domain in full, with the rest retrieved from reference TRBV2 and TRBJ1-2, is EPEVTQTPSHQVTQMGQEVILRCVPISNHLYFYWYRQILGQKVEFLVSFYNNEISEKSEIFDDQFSVERPDGSNFTLKIRSTKLEDSAMYFCASTQDWNYGYTFGSGTRLTVV.

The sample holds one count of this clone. DNA for the CDR3: TGTGCCAGCTCACCAATCATGCGGGGAAAGGCCTATGAAAAACTGTTTTTT. It specifies CASSPIMRGKAYEKLFF. The genes are TRBV18 and TRBJ1-4, with unresolved D. The germline CDR1 and CDR2 sequences are KGHSH and LQKENI. The CDR3 runs to 17 residues. Trimming removed 2 bases at V and 6 bases at J, with 19 bases between.